Listed here are 9 T cell receptor beta chains from one sample, sequenced in a study of OX40 agonist ivuxolimab in advanced cancers. Profiled with immunoSEQ multiplex PCR; TCRdb holds only in-frame clones, not every one. The repertoire includes tens of thousands of clones, around nine tenths of them detected once, and roughly 0.5% sits in the top ten. The sequencing used CD4+ or CD8+ T cells sorted from blood, collected in a trial of the OX40 agonist ivuxolimab. All receptors come from an adult with an advanced solid tumor such as melanoma, head and neck, liver or kidney cancer.

The V and J genes are TRBV7-8 and TRBJ2-2, with TRBD2 matching over 8 bases. Per germline, CDR1 SGHVS and CDR2 FQNEAQ. V lost 2 bases to trimming and J lost 1 base; unmatched junction nucleotides: 3. The CDR3 totals 16 residues. The chain's CDR3 is CASSLTSGLNTGELFF. CDR3 sequence (DNA): TGTGCCAGCAGCTTAACTAGCGGTCTGAACACCGGGGAGCTGTTTTTT.

This sequence joins TRBV5-1 and TRBJ2-7; D ambiguous. The germline V and J ends were trimmed by 2 bases and 5 bases, with 8 bases remaining between them. This CDR3 contains 12 residues. The V gene's germline CDR1 is SGHRS and CDR2 YFSETQ. The CDR3 region is CASSFLGHEQYF. CDR3 DNA: TGCGCCAGCAGCTTTTTGGGCCACGAGCAGTACTTC.

The rearrangement links TRBV7-8 to TRBJ2-1, with 8 bases fitting TRBD2. Germline V gene lookup returns CDR1 SGHVS and CDR2 FQNEAQ. After removal of 1 base from V and 6 bases from J, the junction contained 11 bases not matched to a gene. CDR3 length: 17 amino acids. DNA for the CDR3: TGTGCCAGCAGCTTAGGTTTTACGGGAGGGTCGGGCAATGAGCAGTTCTTC. Translating it yields CASSLGFTGGSGNEQFF. The whole variable domain, remainder taken from reference TRBV7-8 and TRBJ2-1, is GAGVSQSPRYKVAKRGQDVALRCDPISGHVSLFWYQQALGQGPEFLTYFQNEAQLDKSGLPSDRFFAERPEGSVSTLKIQRTQQEDSAVYLCASSLGFTGGSGNEQFFGPGTRLTVL.

As to this clone: This sample includes further DNA sequences coding for the same CDR3. This chain joins TRBV20-1 and TRBJ1-1; D is unresolved. Germline CDR1 reads DFQATT; CDR2 reads SNEGSKA (reference sequence). There are 11 residues in the CDR3. Trimming removed 1 base at V and 1 base at J, with 1 base between. CDR3 residues: CSARANTEAFF. CDR3 in DNA: TGCAGTGCTAGAGCGAACACTGAAGCTTTCTTT.

The J gene is TRBJ2-1, the V gene TRBV15; 7 bases fit TRBD2. In germline, CDR1 is LNHNV, CDR2 YYDKDF (reference sequence). The CDR3 consists of 16 residues. The V and J ends lost 5 bases and 4 bases, in that order; junction bases with no gene match: 11. The CDR3 reads CATSSYAGAYYNEQFF. DNA for the CDR3: TGTGCCACCAGCTCGTACGCGGGAGCCTATTACAATGAGCAGTTCTTC.

This chain joins TRBV28 and TRBJ2-7; D is uncertain. From germline, CDR1 is MDHEN and CDR2 SYDVKM. Between the trimmed V and J ends, which lost 5 bases and 6 bases, there was a span of 11 bases. The CDR3 covers 12 residues. CDR3 nucleotide sequence: TGTGCCAGCAGTCAGTCATCGGCCGAGCAGTACTTC. This gives the protein CASSQSSAEQYF. Drawing the rest from reference TRBV28 and TRBJ2-7, the complete variable domain is DVKVTQSSRYLVKRTGEKVFLECVQDMDHENMFWYRQDPGLGLRLIYFSYDVKMKEKGDIPEGYSVSREKKERFSLILESASTNQTSMYLCASSQSSAEQYFGPGTRLTVT.

In DNA form, the CDR3 reads TGTGCCAGCAGTCCTAGCGGGACCGCCTACAATGAGCAGTTCTTC. It yields the protein CASSPSGTAYNEQFF. This rearrangement joins TRBV7-3 to TRBJ2-1; TRBD2 aligns across 9 bases. The CDR3 is made up of 15 amino acids. Looked up from germline, CDR1 is SGHTA and CDR2 is FQGTGA. Trimming removed 6 bases from V and 2 bases from J; junction bases left unmatched: 5.

The count of this clone is one. The CDR3 sequence is CASGSGTGRRGYTF. For the CDR3, the DNA is TGTGCCAGCGGATCCGGGACAGGGAGAAGGGGCTACACCTTC. J is TRBJ1-2 and V is TRBV9; 9 bases align to TRBD1. The J segment lost 8 bases and the V segment lost 7 bases, leaving 12 bases of the junction unmatched. Germline CDR1 and CDR2: SGDLS and YYNGEE. The CDR3 sequence is 14 residues long.

The V and J genes are TRBV5-4 and TRBJ2-3; no definite D call. V lost 0 bases and J 4 bases, leaving 3 bases between the germline ends. The length of the CDR3 is 12 residues. Germline V CDR1 and CDR2: SGHNT, YYREEE (reference sequence). The DNA for the CDR3 is TGTGCCAGCAGCTTGGAGTCAGATACGCAGTATTTT. It encodes CASSLESDTQYF.